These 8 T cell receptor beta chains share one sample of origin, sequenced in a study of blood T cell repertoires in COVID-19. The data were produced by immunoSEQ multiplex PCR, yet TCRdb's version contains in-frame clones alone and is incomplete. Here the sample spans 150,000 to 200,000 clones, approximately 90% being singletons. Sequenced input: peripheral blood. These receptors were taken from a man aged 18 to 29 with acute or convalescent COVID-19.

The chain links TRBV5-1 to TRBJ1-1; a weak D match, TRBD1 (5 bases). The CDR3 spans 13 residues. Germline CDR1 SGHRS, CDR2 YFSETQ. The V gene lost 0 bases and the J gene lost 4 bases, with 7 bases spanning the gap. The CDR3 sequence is CASSLARVTEAFF. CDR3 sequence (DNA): TGCGCCAGCAGCTTGGCCAGGGTCACTGAAGCTTTCTTT.

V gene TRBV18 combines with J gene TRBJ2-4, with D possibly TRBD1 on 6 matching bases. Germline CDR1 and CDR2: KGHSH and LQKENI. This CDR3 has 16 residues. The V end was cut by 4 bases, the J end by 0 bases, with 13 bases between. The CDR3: CASSLQGTLAKNIQYF. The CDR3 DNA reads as TGTGCCAGCTCACTACAGGGTACCTTAGCCAAAAACATTCAGTACTTC.

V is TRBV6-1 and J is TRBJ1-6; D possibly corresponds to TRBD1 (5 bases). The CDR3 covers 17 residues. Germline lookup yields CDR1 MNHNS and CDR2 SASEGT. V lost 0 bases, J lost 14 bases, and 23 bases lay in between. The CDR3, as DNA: TGTGCCAGCAGTGAAGCGCTTCTGGGAGGGGTCAATAGATCCCTCCACTTT. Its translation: CASSEALLGGVNRSLHF.

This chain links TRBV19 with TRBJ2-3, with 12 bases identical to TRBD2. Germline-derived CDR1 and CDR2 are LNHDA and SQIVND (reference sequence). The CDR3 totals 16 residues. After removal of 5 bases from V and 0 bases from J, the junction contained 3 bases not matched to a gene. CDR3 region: CASSPLAGGSTDTQYF. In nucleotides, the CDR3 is TGTGCCAGTAGTCCCCTAGCGGGGGGGAGCACAGATACGCAGTATTTT. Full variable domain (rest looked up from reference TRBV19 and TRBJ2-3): DGGITQSPKYLFRKEGQNVTLSCEQNLNHDAMYWYRQDPGQGLRLIYYSQIVNDFQKGDIAEGYSVSREKKESFPLTVTSAQKNPTAFYLCASSPLAGGSTDTQYFGPGTRLTVL.

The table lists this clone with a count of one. This CDR3 reads CASSLGFGLSYGYTF. In DNA form, the CDR3 reads TGTGCCAGCAGCCTGGGGTTTGGACTTAGCTATGGCTACACCTTC. The rearrangement joins TRBV5-5 to TRBJ1-2; the D is unclear. The CDR3 is made up of 15 amino acids. V lost 4 bases to trimming and J lost 4 bases, with 17 bases between them. The germline V gene has CDR1 SGHKS and CDR2 YYEKEE (reference sequence).

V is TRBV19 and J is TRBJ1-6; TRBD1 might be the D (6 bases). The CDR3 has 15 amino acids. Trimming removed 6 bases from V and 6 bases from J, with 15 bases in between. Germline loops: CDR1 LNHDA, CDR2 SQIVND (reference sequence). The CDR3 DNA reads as TGTGCCAGTAGGGCGGATCAGGGGAGTAATTCACCCCTCCACTTT. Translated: CASRADQGSNSPLHF.

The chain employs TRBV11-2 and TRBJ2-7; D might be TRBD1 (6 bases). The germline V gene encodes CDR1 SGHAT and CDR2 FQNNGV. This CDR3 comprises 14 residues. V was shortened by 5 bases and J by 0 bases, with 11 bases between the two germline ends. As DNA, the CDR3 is TGTGCCAGCAGCCCAGGGGAGAGCTCCTACGAGCAGTACTTC. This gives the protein CASSPGESSYEQYF.

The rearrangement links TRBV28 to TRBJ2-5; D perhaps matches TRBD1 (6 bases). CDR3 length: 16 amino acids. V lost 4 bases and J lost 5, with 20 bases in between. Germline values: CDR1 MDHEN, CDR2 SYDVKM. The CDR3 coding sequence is TGTGCCAGCAGTTCCACTATCACTGGGGGCTGGGAGACCCAGTACTTC. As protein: CASSSTITGGWETQYF.